These 18 T cell receptor beta chains were all obtained from the same sample, sequenced in a study of response to subunit inactivated influenza vaccine. TCRdb independently ran MiXCR on the RT-PCR reads; one entry per CDR3 protein. The table records 450,000 to 500,000 distinct CDR3 sequences, over 9.5% of them present only once. The source material was PBMCs from blood, sampled roughly 46 days after vaccination. These receptors were collected from a man aged 45-65 years who received an inactivated influenza vaccine.

This clonotype was recorded a few times. This chain uses TRBV10-3 with TRBJ1-4; D perhaps matches TRBD1 (5 bases). The CDR3 runs 14 residues. V was shortened by 2 bases and J by 7 bases, with 11 bases between the two germline ends. CDR1 is ENHRY and CDR2 is SYGVKD in the germline V gene. The CDR3 loop reads CAISEIRGSEKLFF. Written as DNA, the CDR3 is TGTGCCATCAGTGAGATAAGGGGAAGTGAAAAACTGTTTTTT.

This chain links TRBV20-1 with TRBJ1-5, with a tentative D call TRBD1 (5 bases). With 5 bases removed from V and 0 bases from J, the gap between germline ends came to 11 bases. This CDR3 comprises 14 residues. CDR1 and CDR2 from the germline V gene are DFQATT and SNEGSKA (reference sequence). The CDR3 is CSAVGLFSNQPQHF. Here the CDR3 DNA reads TGCAGTGCTGTGGGACTGTTTAGCAATCAGCCCCAGCATTTT.

This clonotype has a count of ten or more. The chain links TRBV7-3 to TRBJ2-3, with no clear D. This CDR3 has 14 amino acids. Between the trimmed V and J ends, which lost 0 bases and 7 bases, there was a span of 11 bases. Germline lookup yields CDR1 SGHTA and CDR2 FQGTGA. The CDR3 DNA is TGTGCCAGCAGCTTAACCCGTACGGCTAATACGCAGTATTTT. This gives the protein CASSLTRTANTQYF.

This clonotype was seen more than once but under ten times. The chain recombines TRBV25-1 with TRBJ2-1; TRBD2 matches at 8 bases. Trimming cost V 4 bases and J 7 bases; bases outside gene matches: 6. CDR1 is MGHDK, CDR2 SYGVNS, per germline. CDR3 length equals 14 residues. The CDR3 spells CASSVPGLVNEQFF. The CDR3 bases are TGTGCCAGCAGTGTCCCGGGACTAGTTAATGAGCAGTTCTTC.

In its sample, this clonotype was seen many times. One end of the junction fails to match germline, which may point to a read error. V is TRBV2 and J is TRBJ2-1, with 8 bases matching TRBD1. CDR3 length: 10 amino acids. CDR1 SNHLY and CDR2 FYNNEI come from the germline V gene. CDR3 DNA: TGTGCCAGCAGGGACTCACAGGGGGTCTTC. It codes for CASRDSQGVF.

This clonotype was observed a single time. The V and J genes are TRBV15 and TRBJ2-6, with D perhaps matching TRBD1 or TRBD2 (5 bases each). The CDR3 contains 16 residues. Trimming removed 0 bases from V and 7 bases from J, with 13 bases in between. CDR1 and CDR2 from the germline V gene are LNHNV and YYDKDF (reference sequence). The CDR3 DNA follows: TGTGCCACCAGCAGAGATCGGGACGTAAGAGCCAACGTCCTGACTTTC. Its protein is CATSRDRDVRANVLTF.

The chain joins TRBV20-1 to TRBJ2-1; the D gene is possibly TRBD1 (6 bases). Germline V lookup: CDR1 DFQATT, CDR2 SNEGSKA (reference sequence). V gave up 5 bases and J gave up 4 bases, with 18 bases separating them. The CDR3 extends over 15 amino acids. In nucleotides, the CDR3 is TGCAGTGCTTCAAGAGGGGACAACGGATACAATGAGCAGTTCTTC. It codes for CSASRGDNGYNEQFF.

The rearrangement links TRBV5-1 to TRBJ2-7; 10 bases agree with TRBD2. CDR1 is SGHRS and CDR2 is YFSETQ in the germline V gene. The CDR3 is 14 residues long. V trimming: 3 bases; J trimming: 3 bases; junction bases outside the gene matches: 3. As DNA, the CDR3 is TGCGCCAGCAGCTCTAGGACTAGCGGCTACGAGCAGTACTTC. Translating it yields CASSSRTSGYEQYF.

This clonotype appeared many times. The V and J genes are TRBV20-1 and TRBJ2-6, with D possibly matching TRBD1 (5 bases). The germline CDR1 and CDR2 sequences are DFQATT and SNEGSKA (reference sequence). V was shortened by 5 bases and J by 3 bases, with 14 bases between the two germline ends. The CDR3 totals 15 residues. The CDR3 DNA reads as TGCAGTGCTTCGGACACGTTTGGTGGGGCCAACGTCCTGACTTTC. Protein product: CSASDTFGGANVLTF.

This clonotype was observed a handful of times. At one boundary the junction diverges from the germline segment, which might be a read error. The chain has TRBV7-2 and TRBJ2-7; D remains ambiguous. Germline CDR1 reads SGHTA; CDR2 reads FQGNSA. The CDR3 has 13 residues. This CDR3 reads CASSLTPGYVQYF. Here the CDR3 DNA reads TGTGCCAGCAGCTTAACACCTGGCTACGTGCAGTACTTC. Full variable domain (remainder filled in from reference TRBV7-2 and TRBJ2-7): GAGVSQSPSNKVTEKGKDVELRCDPISGHTALYWYRQSLGQGLEFLIYFQGNSAPDKSGLPSDRFSAERTGGSVSTLTIQRTQQEDSAVYLCASSLTPGYVQYFGPGTRLTVT.

This chain connects TRBV28 to TRBJ2-2; 10 nucleotides align to TRBD1. The CDR3 has 13 amino acids. Looked up from germline, CDR1 is MDHEN and CDR2 is SYDVKM. J lost 6 bases, V lost 5 bases, and 0 bases had no gene match. DNA for the CDR3: TGTGCCAGCAGTGGGACAGGGGCCGGGGAGCTGTTTTTT. Translated, it gives CASSGTGAGELFF. Full variable domain (outside the CDR3, taken from reference TRBV28 and TRBJ2-2): DVKVTQSSRYLVKRTGEKVFLECVQDMDHENMFWYRQDPGLGLRLIYFSYDVKMKEKGDIPEGYSVSREKKERFSLILESASTNQTSMYLCASSGTGAGELFFGEGSRLTVL.

This clonotype was seen repeatedly, ten times or more. V usage is TRBV9 and J usage is TRBJ1-6; TRBD1 might be the D (5 bases). This CDR3 comprises 16 residues. Per germline, CDR1 SGDLS and CDR2 YYNGEE. Trimming cost V 8 bases and J 8 bases, with 23 bases left between them. Here the CDR3 DNA reads TGTGCCAGTCAGCGTGGGGGATATCTCGTTGATTCACCCCTCCACTTT. Translated: CASQRGGYLVDSPLHF.

This clonotype was found a few times. The rearrangement uses TRBV20-1 and TRBJ1-2, with 7 nucleotides matching TRBD1. V lost 3 bases, J lost 0 bases, and 4 bases stayed unmatched. This CDR3 region has 14 residues. The germline V gene has CDR1 DFQATT and CDR2 SNEGSKA (reference sequence). The CDR3 reads CSASGTATNYGYTF. The CDR3 bases are TGCAGTGCTAGCGGGACAGCAACTAACTATGGCTACACCTTC.

This clonotype was observed a handful of times. This chain links TRBV7-3 with TRBJ2-3; no firm D call. The CDR3 spans 15 residues. CDR1 and CDR2 from the germline V gene are SGHTA and FQGTGA. The ends were cut back, 3 bases at V and 1 base at J, with 11 bases in the middle. The CDR3 here is CASSFGPVGTDTQYF. In DNA form, the CDR3 reads TGTGCCAGCAGCTTCGGACCTGTTGGCACAGATACGCAGTATTTT.

Many counts were recorded for this clonotype. The rearrangement uses TRBV12-3 or TRBV12-4 and TRBJ1-6; D is unresolved. This CDR3 is 12 amino acids long. V was shortened by 3 bases and J by 8 bases, with 5 bases between the two germline ends. As DNA, the CDR3 is TGTGCCAGCAGTTTTGAGTATTCACCCCTCCACTTT. Translation gives CASSFEYSPLHF.

This clonotype was counted at least ten times. This rearrangement joins TRBV29-1 to TRBJ2-3; perhaps TRBD1 as D (5 bases). This CDR3 has 14 residues. The germline gives CDR1 SQVTM, CDR2 ANQGSEA. Trimming removed 5 bases at V and 3 bases at J, with 15 bases between. CDR3 amino acids: CSVPRVQGTDTQYF. In nucleotides, the CDR3 is TGCAGCGTTCCCCGCGTGCAGGGAACAGATACGCAGTATTTT.

This clonotype has a count of ten or more. The gene calls are TRBV6-5 and TRBJ2-7; D may be TRBD1 (6 bases). CDR1 and CDR2 from the germline V gene are MNHEY and SVGAGI. The CDR3 has 11 amino acids. V gave up 10 bases and J gave up 1 base, with 8 bases separating them. CDR3 residues: CATGQSYEQYF. The CDR3 DNA is TGTGCCACCGGACAGTCCTACGAGCAGTACTTC.

This clonotype was observed at least ten times. This chain joins TRBV12-3 or TRBV12-4 and TRBJ2-7; D perhaps matches TRBD1 (5 bases). With 8 bases removed from V and 3 bases from J, the gap between germline ends came to 17 bases. CDR3 length: 14 residues. The CDR3 DNA sequence: TGTGCCAGCGGCACAGGTAACCTTTTCTACGAGCAGTACTTC. Translating it yields CASGTGNLFYEQYF.